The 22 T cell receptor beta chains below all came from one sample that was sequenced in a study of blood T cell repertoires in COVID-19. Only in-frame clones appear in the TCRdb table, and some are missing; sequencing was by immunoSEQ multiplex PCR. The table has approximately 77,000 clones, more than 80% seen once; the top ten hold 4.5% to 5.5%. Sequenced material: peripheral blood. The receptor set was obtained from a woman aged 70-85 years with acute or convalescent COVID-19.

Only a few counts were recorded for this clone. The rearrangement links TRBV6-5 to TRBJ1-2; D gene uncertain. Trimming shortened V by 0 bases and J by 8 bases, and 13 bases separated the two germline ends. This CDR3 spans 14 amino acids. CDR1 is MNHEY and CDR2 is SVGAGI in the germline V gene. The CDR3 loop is CASSYSAGLRGYTF. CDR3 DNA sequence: TGTGCCAGCAGTTACTCGGCAGGCCTTCGGGGCTACACCTTC.

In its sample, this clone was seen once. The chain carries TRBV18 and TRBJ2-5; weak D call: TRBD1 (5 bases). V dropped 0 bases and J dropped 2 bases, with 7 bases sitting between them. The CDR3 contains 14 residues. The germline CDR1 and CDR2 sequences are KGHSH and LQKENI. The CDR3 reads CASSPPNRQETQYF. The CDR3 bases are TGTGCCAGCTCACCACCGAACAGGCAAGAGACCCAGTACTTC.

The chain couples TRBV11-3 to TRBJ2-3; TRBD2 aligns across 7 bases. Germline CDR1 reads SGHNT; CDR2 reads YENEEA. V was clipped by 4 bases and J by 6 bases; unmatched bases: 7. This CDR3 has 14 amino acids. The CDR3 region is CASSSRTSSDTQYF. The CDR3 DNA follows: TGTGCCAGCAGCTCCCGGACTAGTTCTGATACGCAGTATTTT.

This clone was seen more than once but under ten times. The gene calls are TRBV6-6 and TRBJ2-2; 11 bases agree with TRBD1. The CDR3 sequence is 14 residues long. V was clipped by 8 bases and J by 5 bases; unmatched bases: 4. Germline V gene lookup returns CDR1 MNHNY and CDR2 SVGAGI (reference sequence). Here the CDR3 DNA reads TGTGCCAGCTTGGACAGGGGGCGGACCGGGGAGCTGTTTTTT. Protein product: CASLDRGRTGELFF.

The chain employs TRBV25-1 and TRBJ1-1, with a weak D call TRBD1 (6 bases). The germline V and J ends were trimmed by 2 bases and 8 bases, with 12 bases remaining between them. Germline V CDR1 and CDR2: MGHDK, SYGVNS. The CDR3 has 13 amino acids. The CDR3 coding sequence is TGTGCCAGCAGTGAACGCAGGGGATTAGAAGCTTTCTTT. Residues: CASSERRGLEAFF.

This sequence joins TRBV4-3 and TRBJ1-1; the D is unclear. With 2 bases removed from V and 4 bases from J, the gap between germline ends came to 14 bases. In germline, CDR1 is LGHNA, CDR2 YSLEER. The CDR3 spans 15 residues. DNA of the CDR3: TGCGCCAGCAGCCAAAACTACGTGGTCGGCACTGAAGCTTTCTTT. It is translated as CASSQNYVVGTEAFF.

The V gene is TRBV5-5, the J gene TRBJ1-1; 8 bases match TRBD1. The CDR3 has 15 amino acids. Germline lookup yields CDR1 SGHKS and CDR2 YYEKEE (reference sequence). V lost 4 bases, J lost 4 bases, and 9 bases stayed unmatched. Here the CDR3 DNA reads TGTGCCAGCAGCCCCCGGACAGGGACGGCCACTGAAGCTTTCTTT. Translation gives CASSPRTGTATEAFF. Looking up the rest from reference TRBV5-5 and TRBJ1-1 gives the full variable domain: DAGVTQSPTHLIKTRGQQVTLRCSPISGHKSVSWYQQVLGQGPQFIFQYYEKEERGRGNFPDRFSARQFPNYSSELNVNALLLGDSALYLCASSPRTGTATEAFFGQGTRLTVV.

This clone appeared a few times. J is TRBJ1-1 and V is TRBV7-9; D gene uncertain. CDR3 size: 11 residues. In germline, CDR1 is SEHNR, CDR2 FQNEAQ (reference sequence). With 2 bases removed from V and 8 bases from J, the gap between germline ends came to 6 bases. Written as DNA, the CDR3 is TGTGCCAGCAGCTTAACCCAGGAAGCTTTCTTT. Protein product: CASSLTQEAFF.

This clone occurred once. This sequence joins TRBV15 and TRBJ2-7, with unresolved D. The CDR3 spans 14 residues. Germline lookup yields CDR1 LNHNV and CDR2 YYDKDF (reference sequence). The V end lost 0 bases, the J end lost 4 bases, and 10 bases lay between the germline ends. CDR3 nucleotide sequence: TGTGCCACCAGCAGAGATCTAAGAGATTACGAGCAGTACTTC. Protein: CATSRDLRDYEQYF.

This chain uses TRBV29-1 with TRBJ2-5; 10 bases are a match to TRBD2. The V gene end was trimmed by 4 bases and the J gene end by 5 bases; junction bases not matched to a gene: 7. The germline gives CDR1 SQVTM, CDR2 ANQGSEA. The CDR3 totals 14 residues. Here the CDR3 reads CSVGRLAGVETQYF. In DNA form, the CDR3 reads TGCAGCGTTGGGAGGCTAGCGGGGGTGGAGACCCAGTACTTC.

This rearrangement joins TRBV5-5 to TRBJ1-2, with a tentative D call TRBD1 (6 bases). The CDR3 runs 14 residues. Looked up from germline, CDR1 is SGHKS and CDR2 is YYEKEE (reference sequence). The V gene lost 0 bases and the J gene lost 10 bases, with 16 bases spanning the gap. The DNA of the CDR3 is TGTGCCAGCAGCTTGGATGGGGGGGGCGCCGACTACACCTTC. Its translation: CASSLDGGGADYTF. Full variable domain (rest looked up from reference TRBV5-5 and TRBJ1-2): DAGVTQSPTHLIKTRGQQVTLRCSPISGHKSVSWYQQVLGQGPQFIFQYYEKEERGRGNFPDRFSARQFPNYSSELNVNALLLGDSALYLCASSLDGGGADYTFGSGTRLTVV.

CDR3 DNA: TGTGCCAGCAGCGCAATAACAGGGGTAACCTCTGGAAACACCATATATTTT. Its translation is CASSAITGVTSGNTIYF. The rearrangement joins TRBV11-2 to TRBJ1-3; the match to TRBD1 covers 7 bases. Losses at the gene ends were 5 bases for V and 0 bases for J; bases not matched to a gene: 10. CDR3 length: 17 residues. Germline V gives CDR1 SGHAT, CDR2 FQNNGV.

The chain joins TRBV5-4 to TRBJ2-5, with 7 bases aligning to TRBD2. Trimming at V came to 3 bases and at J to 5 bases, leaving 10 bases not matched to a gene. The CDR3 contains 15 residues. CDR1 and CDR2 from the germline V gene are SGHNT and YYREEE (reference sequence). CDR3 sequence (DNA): TGTGCCAGCAGCTCGGCCTGGGAGGGAGATGAGACCCAGTACTTC. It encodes CASSSAWEGDETQYF. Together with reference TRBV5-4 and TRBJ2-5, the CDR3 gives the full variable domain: ETGVTQSPTHLIKTRGQQVTLRCSSQSGHNTVSWYQQALGQGPQFIFQYYREEENGRGNFPPRFSGLQFPNYSSELNVNALELDDSALYLCASSSAWEGDETQYFGPGTRLLVL.

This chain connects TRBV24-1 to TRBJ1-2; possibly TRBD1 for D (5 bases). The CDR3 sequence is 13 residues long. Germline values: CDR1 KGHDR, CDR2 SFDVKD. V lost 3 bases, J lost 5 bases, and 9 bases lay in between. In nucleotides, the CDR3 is TGTGCCACCAGTGATGGGGGGTTGTATGGCTACACCTTC. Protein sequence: CATSDGGLYGYTF.

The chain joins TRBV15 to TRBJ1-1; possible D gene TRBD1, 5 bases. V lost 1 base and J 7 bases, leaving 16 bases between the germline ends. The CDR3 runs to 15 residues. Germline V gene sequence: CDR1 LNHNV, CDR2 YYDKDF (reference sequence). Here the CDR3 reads CATSRVGAGGFEAFF. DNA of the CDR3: TGTGCCACCAGCAGAGTTGGGGCAGGCGGATTTGAAGCTTTCTTT.

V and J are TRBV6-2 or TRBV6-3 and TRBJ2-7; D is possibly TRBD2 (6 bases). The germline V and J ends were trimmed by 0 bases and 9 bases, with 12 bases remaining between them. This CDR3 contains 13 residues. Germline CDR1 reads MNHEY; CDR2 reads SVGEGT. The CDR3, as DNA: TGTGCCAGCAGTTACTCTGGAGGGGATGGGCAGTACTTC. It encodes CASSYSGGDGQYF.

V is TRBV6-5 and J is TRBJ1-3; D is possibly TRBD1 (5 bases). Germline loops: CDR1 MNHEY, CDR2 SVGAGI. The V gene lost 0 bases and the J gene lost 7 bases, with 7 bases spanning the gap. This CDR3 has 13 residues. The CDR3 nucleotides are TGTGCCAGCAGTTACTCGGGGGGTAACACCATATATTTT. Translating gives CASSYSGGNTIYF.

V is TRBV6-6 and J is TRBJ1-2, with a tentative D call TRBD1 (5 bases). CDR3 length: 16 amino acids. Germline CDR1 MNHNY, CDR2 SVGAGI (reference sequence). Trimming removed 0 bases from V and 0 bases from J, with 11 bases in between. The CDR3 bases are TGTGCCAGCAGTTACTCGCGCGGGGCTCCTAACTATGGCTACACCTTC. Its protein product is CASSYSRGAPNYGYTF.

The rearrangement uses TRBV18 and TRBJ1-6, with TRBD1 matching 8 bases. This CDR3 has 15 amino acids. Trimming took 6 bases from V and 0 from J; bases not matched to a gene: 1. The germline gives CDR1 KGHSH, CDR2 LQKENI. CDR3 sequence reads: CASSDRDSYNSPLHF. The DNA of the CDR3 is TGTGCCAGCTCGGACAGGGACTCCTATAATTCACCCCTCCACTTT.

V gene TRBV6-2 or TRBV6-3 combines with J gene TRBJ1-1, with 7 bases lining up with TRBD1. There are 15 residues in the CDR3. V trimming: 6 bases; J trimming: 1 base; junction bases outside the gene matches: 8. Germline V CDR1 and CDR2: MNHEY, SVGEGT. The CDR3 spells CASSPPPGGNTEAFF. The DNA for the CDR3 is TGTGCCAGCAGCCCTCCGCCAGGGGGGAACACTGAAGCTTTCTTT.

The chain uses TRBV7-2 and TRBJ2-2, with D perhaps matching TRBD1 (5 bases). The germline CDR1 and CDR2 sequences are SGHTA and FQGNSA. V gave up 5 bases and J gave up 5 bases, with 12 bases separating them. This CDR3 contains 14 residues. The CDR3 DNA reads TGTGCCAGCAGCGGATCCAGGGAAACCGGGGAGCTGTTTTTT. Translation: CASSGSRETGELFF.

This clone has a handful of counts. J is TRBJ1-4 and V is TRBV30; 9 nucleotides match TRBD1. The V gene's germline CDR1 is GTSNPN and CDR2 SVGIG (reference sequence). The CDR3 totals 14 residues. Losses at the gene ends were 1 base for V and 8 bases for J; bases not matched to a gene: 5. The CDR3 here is CAWSATGGNEKLFF. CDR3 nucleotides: TGTGCCTGGAGTGCGACAGGGGGAAACGAAAAACTGTTTTTT.